This TCR beta chain was sequenced for a study of neoadjuvant anti-PD-1 for oral cavity cancer. Study-wide background: Patients without progression got a fourth dose around day 43.

Data came from immunoSEQ multiplex PCR; TCRdb stores just in-frame clones and leaves some out. The table includes 10,000 to 15,000 clones, about two thirds detected once. A note on this clone: What it recognizes is unknown.

Points from the study as a whole: Higher pretreatment blood Treg/Th17 ratios correlated with higher pretreatment blood and lower post-treatment tumor TCRbeta clonality.

Germline CDR1 and CDR2: SGHDT and YYEEEE. The CDR3 extends over 15 amino acids. Losses at the gene ends were 2 bases for V and 2 bases for J; bases not matched to a gene: 7. Described time point: after neoadjuvant nivolumab, at surgical resection. Patients had newly diagnosed, untreated stage II-IVA oral cavity squamous cell carcinoma. This TCR came from a person between 35 and 79 years old with oral cavity squamous cell carcinoma. The chain links TRBV5-6 to TRBJ2-7; TRBD1 aligns across 7 bases. This sample comprised PBMCs, obtained after nivolumab (anti-PD-1) treatment. The CDR3 sequence: CASSFLRDRAYEQYF. The CDR3 nucleotides read TGTGCCAGCAGCTTTCTGCGCGACAGGGCCTACGAGCAGTACTTC.